Listed below are T cell receptor beta chains from one sample, sequenced in a study of CD8 T cells in ankylosing spondylitis. One entry per CDR3 protein results from TCRdb running MiXCR on the 5' RACE reads. The sample includes approximately 220,000 distinct CDR3 sequences, about 10% of them seen just once. The sequencing sample was made of blood, either unsorted or a sorted T cell fraction (not recorded which). These receptors were obtained from a male donor with ankylosing spondylitis or in good health (not recorded which). CDR3s include the opening cysteine and the closing phenylalanine or tryptophan. The order of the fields is J gene, V gene, clone size, D gene, CDR3 protein, CDR3 DNA. A D gene is named only where the DNA matches it firmly. A clone size is listed for some rows: how often the clone was seen (once, few, many), or a class if it is expanded.

TRBJ2-3	TRBV7-2	many	TRBD2	CASSLRLAGGADTQYF	TGTGCCAGCAGCTTACGGCTAGCGGGGGGTGCGGATACGCAGTATTTT
TRBJ2-7	TRBV25-1	few	NA	CASSPSGTLSSYEQYF	TGTGCCAGCAGTCCGTCCGGGACTCTAAGCTCCTACGAGCAGTACTTC
TRBJ2-2	TRBV24-1	many	NA	CATSATGATGELFF	TGTGCCACCAGTGCTACAGGAGCCACCGGGGAGCTGTTTTTT
TRBJ2-7	TRBV5-6	few	NA	CASSPPGLDLYEQYF	TGTGCCAGCAGCCCACCGGGACTCGACCTCTACGAGCAGTACTTC
TRBJ2-7	TRBV28	NA	NA	CASSPPVTGLEQYF	TGTGCCAGCAGTCCACCCGTAACAGGGCTGGAGCAGTACTTC
TRBJ2-3	TRBV12-3/TRBV12-4	many	TRBD2	CASSLSGGGADTQYF	TGTGCCAGCAGTTTAAGCGGGGGCGGCGCGGATACGCAGTATTTT
TRBJ2-7	TRBV3-1	many	TRBD1	CASSNPGTGGFEQYF	TGTGCCAGCAGCAATCCCGGGACAGGGGGCTTCGAGCAGTACTTC
TRBJ2-1	TRBV5-1	many	TRBD1	CASSPPRQGAYNEQFF	TGCGCCAGCAGCCCCCCTCGACAGGGAGCCTACAATGAGCAGTTCTTC
TRBJ2-2	TRBV7-8	many	NA	CASSSTSTGELFF	TGTGCCAGCAGCTCTACTAGCACCGGGGAGCTGTTTTTT
TRBJ2-1	TRBV5-1	NA	TRBD2	CASSLTASGGNEQFF	TGCGCCAGCAGCTTGACAGCAAGCGGGGGGAATGAGCAGTTCTTC
TRBJ1-2	TRBV5-1	many	TRBD1	CARTGDKGQGNYGYTF	TGCGCCAGGACTGGGGATAAGGGACAGGGAAACTATGGCTACACCTTC
TRBJ1-5	TRBV6-2/TRBV6-3	many	NA	CASSYDNNQPQHF	TGTGCCAGCAGTTACGACAACAATCAGCCCCAGCATTTT
TRBJ1-2	TRBV29-1	few	TRBD1	CSATRRTGDYGYTF	TGCAGCGCCACACGAAGGACAGGAGACTATGGCTACACCTTC
TRBJ2-1	TRBV5-1	many	NA	CASSWTHGEQFF	TGCGCCAGCAGCTGGACACACGGTGAGCAGTTCTTC
TRBJ2-3	TRBV11-2	many	TRBD2	CASSSMENGGAIDTQYF	TGTGCCAGCAGCTCAATGGAAAACGGGGGGGCCATAGATACGCAGTATTTT
TRBJ1-1	TRBV20-1	NA	TRBD1	CSAREARGGMNTEAFF	TGCAGTGCTAGAGAAGCCAGGGGGGGGATGAACACTGAAGCTTTCTTT
TRBJ2-7	TRBV27	many	TRBD2	CASSLLGPPGGYEQYF	TGTGCCAGCAGTTTATTGGGCCCCCCGGGGGGCTACGAGCAGTACTTC
TRBJ1-4	TRBV6-1	few	NA	CASRRVPNEKLFF	TGTGCCAGTCGTCGGGTCCCAAATGAAAAACTGTTTTTT
TRBJ1-3	TRBV30	few	TRBD1	CAWSLGQNSGNTIYF	TGTGCCTGGAGTTTGGGACAGAACTCTGGAAACACCATATATTTT
TRBJ1-2	TRBV5-1	many	NA	CASSLAGTSDHDYGYTF	TGCGCCAGCAGCTTGGCCGGGACATCCGATCATGACTATGGCTACACCTTC
TRBJ1-2	TRBV5-6	many	TRBD1	CASSSDRGPGYGYTF	TGTGCCAGCAGCTCCGACAGGGGGCCTGGCTATGGCTACACCTTC
TRBJ2-1	TRBV20-1	many	TRBD2	CRAERGDRDGEQFF	TGCAGGGCTGAGCGGGGGGATCGGGACGGTGAGCAGTTCTTC
TRBJ2-5	TRBV24-1	NA	TRBD1	CATSGWDRGRETQYF	TGTGCCACCAGTGGTTGGGACAGGGGGCGGGAGACCCAGTACTTC
TRBJ1-5	TRBV29-1	NA	TRBD1	CSVGDRGYQPQHF	TGCAGCGTTGGGGACAGGGGATATCAGCCCCAGCATTTT
TRBJ1-1	TRBV5-1	many	TRBD1	CASSLQTQGTGEAFF	TGCGCCAGCAGCTTGCAGACGCAAGGGACAGGGGAAGCTTTCTTT
TRBJ2-1	TRBV19	NA	TRBD1	CASQDRVVAEQFF	TGTGCCAGTCAGGACAGGGTCGTGGCTGAGCAGTTCTTC
TRBJ1-2	TRBV3-1	many	NA	CASSPREGYGYGYTF	TGTGCCAGCAGCCCCAGGGAGGGGTACGGCTATGGCTACACCTTC
TRBJ1-3	TRBV28	many	NA	CASSLGWGNTIYF	TGTGCCAGCAGTTTAGGCTGGGGAAACACCATATATTTT
TRBJ2-7	TRBV30	NA	TRBD2	CAWGRGGPSYEQYF	TGTGCCTGGGGCCGCGGGGGTCCCTCCTACGAGCAGTACTTC
TRBJ2-2	TRBV7-2	few	TRBD2	CASSPRRTSGGFGELFF	TGTGCCAGCAGCCCCAGACGGACTAGCGGGGGGTTCGGGGAGCTGTTTTTT
TRBJ2-3	TRBV10-3	many	NA	CAISDRAQGTDTQYF	TGTGCCATCAGTGACCGGGCGCAGGGCACAGATACGCAGTATTTT
TRBJ2-3	TRBV5-5	few	TRBD2	CASSLTSGTTYTQYF	TGTGCCAGCAGCTTGACTTCCGGGACTACTTATACGCAGTATTTT
TRBJ2-5	TRBV15	few	NA	CATSRDNGQETQYF	TGTGCCACCAGCAGAGATAACGGGCAAGAGACCCAGTACTTC
TRBJ2-5	TRBV11-2	few	NA	CASGSGQRQETQYF	TGTGCCAGCGGGTCGGGACAAAGGCAAGAGACCCAGTACTTC
TRBJ1-4	TRBV20-1	few	NA	CSAHEVEKLFF	TGCAGTGCACACGAGGTAGAAAAACTGTTTTTT
TRBJ2-6	TRBV29-1	many	NA	CSVGSASAGANVLTF	TGCAGCGTAGGCTCCGCGTCTGCTGGGGCCAACGTCCTGACTTTC
TRBJ1-4	TRBV5-1	many	TRBD1	CASSSQGGPEKLFF	TGCGCCAGCAGCTCACAGGGGGGACCGGAAAAACTGTTTTTT